Below, 2 T cell receptor beta chains from the same sample are listed, as sequenced in a study of OX40 agonist ivuxolimab in advanced cancers. The data were produced by immunoSEQ multiplex PCR, yet TCRdb's version contains in-frame clones alone and is incomplete. Of around 50,000 clones in the sample, 85% were seen once. This sample comprised CD4+ or CD8+ T cells sorted from blood, obtained in a trial of the OX40 agonist ivuxolimab. The receptor set was obtained from an adult with an advanced solid tumor such as melanoma, head and neck, liver or kidney cancer.

The chain employs TRBV6-5 and TRBJ2-7; D not certain. This CDR3 has 12 residues. Germline lookup yields CDR1 MNHEY and CDR2 SVGAGI. V lost 3 bases, J lost 7 bases, and 10 bases lay in between. Here the CDR3 DNA reads TGTGCCAGCAGTTATTCCGGCTGGGAGCAGTACTTC. Translation: CASSYSGWEQYF.

The chain couples TRBV15 to TRBJ1-1; perhaps TRBD1 as D (6 bases). The V gene's germline CDR1 is LNHNV and CDR2 YYDKDF (reference sequence). Trimming left V 3 bases short and J 5 bases short, with 10 bases between. The CDR3 loop spans 13 amino acids. The CDR3 DNA sequence: TGTGCCACCAGCAGCTACAGGGATACTGAAGCTTTCTTT. It translates to CATSSYRDTEAFF.